These T cell receptor beta chains were read from a single sample in a study of blood T cells in healthy people across ages. TCRdb recomputed calls from the 5' RACE reads with MiXCR, one row per CDR3 protein. The sample contains around 1,600,000 distinct CDR3 sequences, about 45% of which appear only once. Sample: blood. These receptors all stem from a woman between 18 and 29 years old in good health. Both conserved end residues are trimmed from each CDR3. Some rows have no size entry. The others give once, few or many, or a class for an expanded clone.

V gene	clone size	J gene	CDR3 protein
TRBV7-2	.	TRBJ2-7	ASSQPGLASAYEQY
TRBV6-2/TRBV6-3	.	TRBJ2-1	ASSTGIGVNEQF
TRBV4-1	few	TRBJ1-1	ASSQGGANGNTEAF
TRBV11-2	few	TRBJ2-3	ASNRDRVADTQY
TRBV29-1	.	TRBJ1-1	SVEGEQGRAEPF
TRBV6-2/TRBV6-3	few	TRBJ2-7	ASGEAGSYEQY
TRBV29-1	few	TRBJ1-2	SVEAGHYGYT
TRBV7-9	.	TRBJ1-2	ASSPDWTGVFGYT
TRBV4-2	.	TRBJ1-6	ASSPLLTREGTNSPLH
TRBV6-1	.	TRBJ2-5	ASRTDDGGAAETQY
TRBV2	few	TRBJ1-1	ASSELATQVAF
TRBV3-1	few	TRBJ2-7	ASSRRTSGMNEQY
TRBV5-1	.	TRBJ1-4	ASSADGINEKLF
TRBV30	.	TRBJ2-2	ARQAPPGTGELF
TRBV7-2	.	TRBJ2-7	ASSLIADAKLGHEQY
TRBV12-3/TRBV12-4	.	TRBJ2-1	ASILSGGARNGQF
TRBV5-1	few	TRBJ2-1	ASNVAGGAYNEQF
TRBV2	.	TRBJ2-2	ASNLWGAGVTGELF
TRBV7-3	few	TRBJ2-1	ASSAGQGFNEQF
TRBV9	.	TRBJ2-5	ASGTGLRETQY
TRBV29-1	few	TRBJ2-7	SVVGSGTGISYEQY
TRBV6-5	few	TRBJ2-1	ASSLQGGMTYNEQF
TRBV18	few	TRBJ2-1	ASSPSSGMYNEQF
TRBV25-1	.	TRBJ2-5	ASSEPAGRETQY
TRBV12-3/TRBV12-4	.	TRBJ2-5	ASTRGGVETQY
TRBV16	.	TRBJ1-5	ASSQSNGELNQPQH
TRBV27	.	TRBJ2-3	AGSSLGAGATDTQY
TRBV11-2	.	TRBJ2-5	ASSSRGWGKQQETQY
TRBV12-3/TRBV12-4	few	TRBJ2-7	ASSLELPGYEQY
TRBV5-5	.	TRBJ1-2	ASSSGQGRKGYT
TRBV5-6	.	TRBJ2-4	ASSFRDAQNIQY
TRBV15	many	TRBJ2-1	ATSRDGSSGRKYNEQF
TRBV28	few	TRBJ1-2	ASSWPGQGNHGYT
TRBV7-2	.	TRBJ2-3	ACSRGQGTDTQY
TRBV20-1	many	TRBJ2-5	SARDRTGQETQY
TRBV6-2/TRBV6-3	.	TRBJ2-5	ASSPPPGPKKETQY
TRBV20-1	.	TRBJ1-2	SAGQVFYGYT
TRBV10-3	.	TRBJ2-1	AISAGGTYNEQF
TRBV7-2	many	TRBJ1-5	ASSLSSGNQPQH
TRBV12-3/TRBV12-4	few	TRBJ2-6	ASSRSPSGANVLT
TRBV18	few	TRBJ1-2	ASSPDPGSNYGYT
TRBV3-1	few	TRBJ2-1	ASSQASGSRSYNEQF
TRBV20-1	.	TRBJ1-6	SAGKSTGSGNSPLH
TRBV12-3/TRBV12-4	.	TRBJ1-2	ASSPSRSWNYGYT